This T cell receptor (beta chain) stems from a study of cytomegalovirus exposure and HLA in healthy donors. Concerning this clone itself: The antigen is undetermined.

Healthy bone marrow donors made up the donor group. The CDR3 covers 15 residues. CDR1 and CDR2 (germline): SGHKS, YYEKEE (reference sequence). Trimming took 0 bases from V and 2 from J; bases not matched to a gene: 5. Study findings and constraints: In a later analysis, several top co-occurrence clusters appeared linked to parvovirus B19, influenza, CMV and Epstein-Barr virus. Most CMV-associated TCR beta chains were later found to appear HLA-restricted. The study put 150 or so TCR beta chains on its list as cytomegalovirus-associated.

Primers included in the PCR were 60 Vbeta and 13 Jbeta primers. Here immunoSEQ multiplex PCR was the method, and the copy in TCRdb shows in-frame clones only, minus some. The sample includes about 110,000 clones, about 83% of them seen just once. The J gene is TRBJ2-7, the V gene TRBV5-5; 7 bases align to TRBD1. Sequencing input: PBMCs. The sequence came from a female donor in good health and CMV-seropositive. In DNA form, the CDR3 reads TGTGCCAGCAGCTTGGGGGGGACAGCGACCTACGAGCAGTACTTC. Translation: CASSLGGTATYEQYF.